The 9 T cell receptor beta chains below were found in one sample sequenced in a study of spatial heterogeneity in lung cancer. Study results and limitations: Tumoral mutation counts were tracked by counts of expanded intratumoral alpha and beta TCRs.

Each CDR3 protein gets one entry after TCRdb re-called the 5' RACE reads with MiXCR. The table for this sample gives 14 to 15 distinct CDR3 sequences. The time point is: sample taken at primary tumor resection. These TCRs are of unknown antigen specificity. The sample was lung tumor tissue, taken at surgery. The receptors here all came from a male donor with early-stage non-small cell lung cancer.

This clonotype was detected only a few times. A library prepared for alpha chains yielded this beta chain as an off-target read; its size is of little meaning. The V gene is TRBV27, the J gene TRBJ2-3; 7 bases are shared with TRBD1. From germline, CDR1 is MNHEY and CDR2 SMNVEV (reference sequence). The CDR3 has 13 residues. V shed 7 bases and J 0 bases; nucleotides not matched to a gene: 1. Written as DNA, the CDR3 is TGTGCCAGCACGGGACAGAGCACAGATACGCAGTATTTT. This gives the protein CASTGQSTDTQYF.

As regards this clonotype: This beta chain came through as a stray read in a library set up for alpha chains, and its size says little. The chain links TRBV7-2 to TRBJ2-1, with D tentatively TRBD2 (6 bases). Germline V CDR1 and CDR2: SGHTA, FQGNSA. The CDR3 has 14 amino acids. With 3 bases removed from V and 3 bases from J, the gap between germline ends came to 9 bases. Here the CDR3 reads CASSFGGNYNEQFF. The CDR3 DNA reads TGTGCCAGCAGCTTCGGCGGGAACTACAATGAGCAGTTCTTC.

On this clonotype itself: As an off-target read in a library built for alpha chains, this beta chain has a frequency of little significance. V is TRBV20-1 and J is TRBJ2-7; TRBD1 aligns across 9 bases. V lost 1 base to trimming and J lost 3 bases; unmatched junction nucleotides: 7. Germline CDR1 is DFQATT and CDR2 is SNEGSKA (reference sequence). This CDR3 comprises 15 residues. CDR3 in DNA: TGCAGTGCTAGAGGTTCCCCGGGACAGGGCTACGAGCAGTACTTC. Translated, it gives CSARGSPGQGYEQYF.

This clonotype occurred once. This beta chain is a stray sequence in a library constructed for alpha chains; its clone size is not meaningful. The chain has TRBV29-1 and TRBJ2-2; TRBD1 matches 8 bases. CDR1 and CDR2 (germline): SQVTM, ANQGSEA. This CDR3 spans 12 amino acids. The V segment lost 7 bases and the J segment 6 bases; nucleotides outside the gene matches: 4. The CDR3 DNA sequence: TGCAGCGCCCCGGACAGGGCCGGGGAGCTGTTTTTT. Translation gives CSAPDRAGELFF.

About this clonotype: Since the library was made to target alpha chains, this beta chain is a stray read and its abundance is not meaningful. The genes are TRBV4-1 and TRBJ2-7, with a weak D call TRBD2 (6 bases). V was cut by 0 bases and J by 4 bases, with 13 bases left in between. CDR1 and CDR2 from the germline V gene are MGHRA and YSYEKL. The CDR3 contains 15 residues. CDR3 coding DNA: TGCGCCAGCAGCCAAGACGGACGGGGGACTTACGAGCAGTACTTC. Amino acids: CASSQDGRGTYEQYF.

Concerning this clonotype itself: This beta chain appears as a stray read in a library generated for alpha chains; its size is not informative. This chain connects TRBV28 to TRBJ1-6, with 7 nucleotides matching TRBD1. V shed 11 bases, J shed 9 bases, and the junction held 10 bases outside the gene matches. This CDR3 has 13 residues. The germline CDR1 and CDR2 sequences are MDHEN and SYDVKM. The CDR3 DNA reads as TGTGCCGGTCGACAGGGAAATTCTTCACCCCTCCACTTT. Translated: CAGRQGNSSPLHF.

With regard to this clonotype: This beta chain slipped into a library made for alpha chains as a stray read, so its size is not meaningful. The chain combines TRBV12-3 or TRBV12-4 with TRBJ1-4; possibly TRBD1 for D (5 bases). V shed 3 bases and J shed 7 bases, with 18 bases lying between them. The CDR3 runs to 16 residues. DNA for the CDR3: TGTGCCAGCAGTTTCCAACTGCAGGGACGAGGTGAAAAACTGTTTTTT. It yields the protein CASSFQLQGRGEKLFF.

Remarks on this clonotype: Since it is a stray read in a library aimed at alpha chains, this beta chain has a size that is not meaningful. This rearrangement joins TRBV6-2 or TRBV6-3 to TRBJ2-7, with D perhaps TRBD1 or TRBD2 (5 bases each). Trimming shortened V by 5 bases and J by 4 bases, and 9 bases separated the two germline ends. CDR1 is MNHEY and CDR2 is SVGEGT in the germline V gene. The length of the CDR3 is 12 residues. DNA for the CDR3: TGTGCCAGCAGTCCGGGGCTGTACGAGCAGTACTTC. This sequence encodes CASSPGLYEQYF.

On this clonotype itself: Within a library made for alpha chains, this beta chain is off target, and its count is uninformative. V gene TRBV28 combines with J gene TRBJ1-6; TRBD1 might be the D (6 bases). The CDR3 runs to 13 residues. The germline V gene encodes CDR1 MDHEN and CDR2 SYDVKM. Trimming removed 11 bases at V and 9 bases at J, with 17 bases between. The CDR3 sequence: CAGRQENSSPLHF. CDR3 sequence (DNA): TGTGCCGGTCGACAGGAAAATTCTTCACCCCTCCACTTT.